Listed below are T cell receptor beta chains from one sample, sequenced in a study of blood T cell repertoires in COVID-19. TCRdb keeps only in-frame clones here, not all; method: immunoSEQ multiplex PCR. The data show roughly 200,000 clones, with around 81% seen just once and 4.4% held by the top ten. Material for sequencing was peripheral blood. All receptors derive from a man between 50 and 59 years old with active or convalescent COVID-19. CDR3s include the opening cysteine and the closing phenylalanine or tryptophan. The D gene is left open where the match is weak. Rows give clone size only sometimes, using once, few, many, or a class for an expanded clone.

TRBV4-1	.	TRBD1	TRBJ2-2	CASSQARDRGINTGELFF	TGCGCCAGCAGCCAAGCTCGGGACAGGGGAATTAACACCGGGGAGCTGTTTTTT
TRBV5-1	.	.	TRBJ2-3	CASSFWTTADTQYF	TGCGCCAGCAGCTTTTGGACTACCGCAGATACGCAGTATTTT
TRBV27	few	.	TRBJ1-5	CASGQWADPNQPQHF	TGTGCCAGCGGGCAATGGGCAGACCCTAATCAGCCCCAGCATTTT
TRBV11-2	.	TRBD1	TRBJ2-1	CASSPWTGGSYNEQFF	TGTGCCAGCAGCCCGTGGACAGGGGGATCGTACAATGAGCAGTTCTTC
TRBV4-2	few	TRBD1	TRBJ1-2	CASSQMGDRAAYGYTF	TGTGCCAGCAGCCAGATGGGGGACAGGGCCGCCTATGGCTACACCTTC
TRBV3-1/TRBV3-2	.	.	TRBJ1-1	CASSRGGATVTEAFF	TGTGCCAGCAGCAGGGGGGGAGCTACGGTCACTGAAGCTTTCTTT
TRBV2	.	TRBD1	TRBJ1-1	CASRQRQGAGNTEAFF	TGTGCCAGCAGGCAGCGACAGGGGGCGGGGAACACTGAAGCTTTCTTT
TRBV25-1	.	.	TRBJ1-2	CASREGGTSYGYTF	TGTGCCAGCCGGGAAGGGGGGACTAGCTATGGCTACACCTTC
TRBV7-9	.	TRBD1	TRBJ1-2	CASSLDRGPSTNYGYTF	TGTGCCAGCAGCCTAGACAGGGGCCCTTCTACTAACTATGGCTACACCTTC
TRBV5-5	.	.	TRBJ2-1	CASSLGGGSYSYNEQFF	TGTGCCAGCAGCTTGGGTGGGGGGAGTTACTCCTACAATGAGCAGTTCTTC
TRBV21-1	.	.	TRBJ1-2	CAVYQGANKDYGYTF	TGTGCCGTTTACCAGGGGGCTAATAAAGACTATGGCTACACCTTC
TRBV5-4	.	TRBD1	TRBJ2-1	CASSLNQGAGNEQFF	TGTGCCAGCAGCCTTAACCAGGGGGCGGGCAATGAGCAGTTCTTC
TRBV5-8	once	.	TRBJ1-1	CASSERMRNLEAFF	TGTGCCAGCAGCGAACGGATGCGGAACCTTGAAGCTTTCTTT
TRBV29-1	.	.	TRBJ1-1	CSASRDNQNTEAFF	TGCAGCGCAAGCCGGGACAACCAGAACACTGAAGCTTTCTTT
TRBV6-5	.	TRBD1	TRBJ1-5	CASSYRQGLNQPQHF	TGTGCCAGCAGTTACCGACAGGGGCTGAATCAGCCCCAGCATTTT
TRBV13	.	.	TRBJ2-3	CASSRDRYPLTSTDTQYF	TGTGCCAGCAGCCGTGACAGGTATCCCCTCACCAGCACAGATACGCAGTATTTT
TRBV5-1	.	.	TRBJ1-1	CASSLEGGGRTEAFF	TGCGCCAGCAGCTTGGAGGGGGGAGGGCGCACTGAAGCTTTCTTT
TRBV15	.	.	TRBJ1-4	CATSRDRWQDNEKLFF	TGTGCCACCAGCAGAGATCGTTGGCAGGATAATGAAAAACTGTTTTTT
TRBV2	.	.	TRBJ1-5	CASGFRSNQPQHF	TGTGCCAGCGGATTCAGGAGCAATCAGCCCCAGCATTTT
TRBV30	.	TRBD1	TRBJ2-7	CAWSPGQGTYEQYF	TGTGCCTGGAGCCCGGGACAGGGAACCTACGAGCAGTACTTC
TRBV2	.	.	TRBJ1-6	CASSEGRESPLHF	TGTGCCAGCAGCGAGGGAAGGGAATCACCCCTCCACTTT
TRBV6-7	.	TRBD1	TRBJ1-6	CASSYLAFQGASSYNSPLHF	TGTGCCAGCAGTTACTTGGCTTTTCAGGGGGCAAGCTCCTATAATTCACCCCTCCACTTT
TRBV5-1	.	TRBD1	TRBJ2-7	CASSRGPIYEQYF	TGCGCCAGCAGCAGGGGGCCTATCTACGAGCAGTACTTC
TRBV19	.	.	TRBJ2-2	CASSIRDSPIGELFF	TGTGCCAGTAGTATCCGGGACTCCCCTATCGGGGAGCTGTTTTTT
TRBV3-1/TRBV3-2	.	.	TRBJ2-7	CASSQLSAGPYEQYF	TGTGCCAGCAGCCAATTATCAGCGGGCCCCTACGAGCAGTACTTC
TRBV29-1	once	.	TRBJ2-2	CSVALGASGGELFF	TGCAGCGTTGCTTTGGGAGCTAGTGGAGGGGAGCTGTTTTTT
TRBV19	once	.	TRBJ1-2	CASSDASTSPGVYGYTF	TGTGCCAGTAGCGATGCTTCGACAAGCCCGGGGGTCTATGGCTACACCTTC
TRBV5-1	.	TRBD2	TRBJ2-7	CASSLGPGRDAYEQYF	TGCGCCAGCAGCTTGGGCCCCGGGAGGGACGCCTACGAGCAGTACTTC
TRBV9	.	.	TRBJ2-6	CASSATSSGANVLTF	TGTGCCAGCAGCGCTACTAGCTCTGGGGCCAACGTCCTGACTTTC
TRBV7-2	.	.	TRBJ2-3	CASSLIRTDTQYF	TGTGCCAGCAGCTTAATCAGGACAGATACGCAGTATTTT
TRBV6-4	once	TRBD1	TRBJ1-1	CASSRDRGSEAFF	TGTGCCAGCAGCCGGGACAGGGGGTCTGAAGCTTTCTTT
TRBV5-1	.	.	TRBJ2-7	CASSSGNSYEQYF	TGCGCCAGCAGCTCAGGGAACTCCTACGAGCAGTACTTC
TRBV19	.	.	TRBJ2-7	CASGGPSHEQYF	TGTGCCAGTGGTGGCCCTAGTCACGAGCAGTACTTC
TRBV10-2	.	TRBD2	TRBJ2-7	CASSGGTSVHEQYF	TGCGCCAGCAGTGGGGGGACTAGCGTCCACGAGCAGTACTTC
TRBV18	.	.	TRBJ2-7	CATQATGMDEQYF	TGTGCCACCCAAGCAACAGGGATGGACGAGCAGTACTTC
TRBV2	once	TRBD1	TRBJ1-5	CASSETGGRDQPQHF	TGTGCCAGCAGTGAAACAGGGGGCCGGGATCAGCCCCAGCATTTT
TRBV25-1	few	.	TRBJ2-7	CASSDLYEQYF	TGTGCCAGCAGTGATCTCTACGAGCAGTACTTC
TRBV29-1	.	TRBD1	TRBJ1-1	CSIRQGATEAFF	TGCAGTATTAGACAGGGGGCGACTGAAGCTTTCTTT
TRBV2	.	.	TRBJ1-2	CASTLGVVGYTF	TGTGCCAGCACCTTGGGAGTAGTCGGCTACACCTTC
TRBV2	.	TRBD2	TRBJ2-7	CASRLQRGGSYEQYF	TGTGCCAGCAGGCTCCAGCGGGGGGGGTCCTACGAGCAGTACTTC
TRBV6-5	.	TRBD1	TRBJ2-7	CASSSPDRGAYEQYF	TGTGCCAGCAGTTCTCCGGACAGGGGGGCCTACGAGCAGTACTTC